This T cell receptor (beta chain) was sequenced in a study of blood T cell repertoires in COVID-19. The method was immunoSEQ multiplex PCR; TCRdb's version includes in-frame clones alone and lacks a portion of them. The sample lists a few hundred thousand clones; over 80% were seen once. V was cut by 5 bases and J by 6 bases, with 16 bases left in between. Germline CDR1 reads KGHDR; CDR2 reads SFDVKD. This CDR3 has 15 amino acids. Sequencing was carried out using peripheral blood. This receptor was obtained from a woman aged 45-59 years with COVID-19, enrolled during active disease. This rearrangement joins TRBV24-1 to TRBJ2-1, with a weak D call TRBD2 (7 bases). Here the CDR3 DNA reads TGTGCCACCAGTGCCCCGAGGGGGGGCTTCAATGAGCAGTTCTTC. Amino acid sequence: CATSAPRGGFNEQFF.